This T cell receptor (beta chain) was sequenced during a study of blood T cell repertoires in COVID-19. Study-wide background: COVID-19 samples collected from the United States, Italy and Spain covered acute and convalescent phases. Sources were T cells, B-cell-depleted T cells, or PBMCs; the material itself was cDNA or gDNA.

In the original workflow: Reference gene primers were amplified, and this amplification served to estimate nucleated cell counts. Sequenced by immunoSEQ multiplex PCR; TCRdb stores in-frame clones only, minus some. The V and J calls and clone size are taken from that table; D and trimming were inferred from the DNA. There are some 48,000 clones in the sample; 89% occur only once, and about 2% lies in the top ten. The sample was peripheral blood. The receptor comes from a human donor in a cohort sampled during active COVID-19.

The CDR3 sequence is CASSSLRTSGISSSYNEQFF. The CDR3 DNA sequence: TGTGCCAGCAGCTCCCTCCGGACTAGCGGGATATCTTCCTCCTACAATGAGCAGTTCTTC. V is TRBV7-6 and J is TRBJ2-1, with 12 bases identical to TRBD2. The CDR3 has 20 residues. Unmatched junction bases numbered 13, after V lost 4 bases and J lost 0 bases. The germline gives CDR1 SGHVS, CDR2 FNYEAQ.